Here is one TCR beta chain with its context. The cohort comprised adults aged about 18 to 100 years residing in about two dozen US areas. Exposed participants came across a COVID-19 case within 2 weeks before study entry. This specimen comes from a study of blood T cell repertoires in COVID-19. Across the study: PBMCs, B-cell-depleted T cells, or T cells were the source of the cDNA or gDNA that made up the material.

Per the original methods: Reference gene primer amplification yielded estimated nucleated cell counts. The table came from immunoSEQ multiplex PCR; TCRdb's copy has only in-frame clones and leaves some out. V, J and clone size reflect that table, while D and trimming were determined from the DNA. The sample has fewer than 250,000 clones; about 87% are singletons. The source is a woman in her 30s who had been exposed to COVID-19. Source material: PBMCs or T cells enriched from blood (not recorded which).

The CDR3 DNA reads TGCGCCAGCAGCTACCTAGCGGGCTCCTACGAGCAGTACTTC. The encoded protein is CASSYLAGSYEQYF. The genes are TRBV5-1 and TRBJ2-7, with 8 bases that match TRBD2. The germline gives CDR1 SGHRS, CDR2 YFSETQ. J lost 0 bases, V lost 3 bases, and 2 bases had no gene match. The CDR3 has 14 amino acids.